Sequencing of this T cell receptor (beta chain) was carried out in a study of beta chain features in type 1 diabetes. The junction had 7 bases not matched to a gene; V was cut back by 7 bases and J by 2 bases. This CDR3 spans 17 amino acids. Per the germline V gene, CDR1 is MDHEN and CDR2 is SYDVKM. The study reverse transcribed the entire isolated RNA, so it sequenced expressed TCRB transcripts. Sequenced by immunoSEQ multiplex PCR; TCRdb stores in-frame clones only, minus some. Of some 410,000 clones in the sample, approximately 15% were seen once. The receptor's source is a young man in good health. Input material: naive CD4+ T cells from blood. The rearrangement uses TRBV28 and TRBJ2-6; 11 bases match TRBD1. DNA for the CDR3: TGTGCCAGCAAGCCGGACAGGGGGCGAACTGGGGCCAACGTCCTGACTTTC. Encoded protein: CASKPDRGRTGANVLTF. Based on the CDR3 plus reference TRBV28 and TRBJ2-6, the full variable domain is DVKVTQSSRYLVKRTGEKVFLECVQDMDHENMFWYRQDPGLGLRLIYFSYDVKMKEKGDIPEGYSVSREKKERFSLILESASTNQTSMYLCASKPDRGRTGANVLTFGAGSRLTVL.